The 8 T cell receptor beta chains below were found in one sample sequenced in a study of blood T cells in healthy people across ages. It was with a sample-barcoded 5' primer and a J-beta primer mix that a second PCR of about 6 to 12 cycles was run. TCRdb reanalysed the 5' RACE reads using MiXCR and keeps one entry per CDR3 protein. The profile covers some 1.4 million distinct CDR3 sequences, with 42% appearing a single time and approximately 7.9% taken by the ten largest. Sample: blood. These receptors originate from a woman aged 18-29 years in good health.

This clonotype turned up a few times. This sequence joins TRBV3-1 and TRBJ2-1, with 11 bases identical to TRBD1. The germline V gene encodes CDR1 LGHDT and CDR2 YNNKEL (reference sequence). This CDR3 spans 17 amino acids. Trimming at V came to 1 base and at J to 9 bases, leaving 11 bases not matched to a gene. In DNA, the CDR3 is TGTGCCAGCAGCCAAGCGTCTGGACAGGGGGCGCTTGGTGAGCAGTTCTTC. Translation gives CASSQASGQGALGEQFF.

This rearrangement joins TRBV6-5 to TRBJ2-1; the match to TRBD1 covers 10 bases. Germline CDR1 reads MNHEY; CDR2 reads SVGAGI. J was trimmed by 2 bases and V by 6 bases; bases with no gene match: 7. CDR3 length equals 16 residues. CDR3 sequence: CASRKSGTGAYNEQFF. As DNA, the CDR3 is TGTGCCAGCAGAAAGTCCGGGACAGGGGCCTACAATGAGCAGTTCTTC.

The J gene is TRBJ2-1, the V gene TRBV27; TRBD2 matches 7 bases. The DNA end lines up better with TRBJ2-7; the J call may be wrong. The CDR3 is 15 residues long. Per the germline V gene, CDR1 is MNHEY and CDR2 is SMNVEV (reference sequence). CDR3 sequence (DNA): TGTGCCAGCAGTCCCGCGGGAGACTCAGGCAATGAGCAGTACTTC. Protein: CASSPAGDSGNEQYF.

The V and J genes are TRBV27 and TRBJ2-5, with D possibly called TRBD1 or TRBD2 (6 bases each). Germline V gene sequence: CDR1 MNHEY, CDR2 SMNVEV (reference sequence). The CDR3 sequence is 13 residues long. Deletions cut 8 bases from V and 5 bases from J, with 15 bases between. CDR3 sequence reads: CASGLQGRETQYF. In nucleotides, the CDR3 is TGTGCCAGCGGACTACAGGGAAGGGAGACCCAGTACTTC.

DNA for the CDR3: TGTGCCAGCAGCCAAGAACCGGGGTCGGGACAGCCCCAGCATTTT. Protein product: CASSQEPGSGQPQHF. The chain couples TRBV3-1 to TRBJ1-5; D gene ambiguous. Trimming cost V 0 bases and J 7 bases, with 13 bases left between them. The CDR3 totals 15 residues. Germline loops: CDR1 LGHDT, CDR2 YNNKEL (reference sequence). The whole variable domain, remainder taken from reference TRBV3-1 and TRBJ1-5, is DTAVSQTPKYLVTQMGNDKSIKCEQNLGHDTMYWYKQDSKKFLKIMFSYNNKELIINETVPNRFSPKSPDKAHLNLHINSLELGDSAVYFCASSQEPGSGQPQHFGDGTRLSIL.

Only a few counts were recorded for this clonotype. The chain joins TRBV5-1 to TRBJ2-7; D is uncertain. From germline, CDR1 is SGHRS and CDR2 YFSETQ. The CDR3 loop spans 14 amino acids. Trimming shortened V by 0 bases and J by 3 bases, and 10 bases separated the two germline ends. This CDR3 is CASSLGQLLYEQYF. Here the CDR3 DNA reads TGCGCCAGCAGCTTGGGCCAGTTACTCTACGAGCAGTACTTC.

This clonotype was seen only a few times. This chain links TRBV7-9 with TRBJ2-5; D ambiguous. The CDR3 runs 13 residues. From germline, CDR1 is SEHNR and CDR2 FQNEAQ (reference sequence). V lost 7 bases to trimming and J lost 4 bases, with 13 bases between them. CDR3 coding DNA: TGTGCCAGCAAACCGGCCAGGCCAGAGACCCAGTACTTC. It yields the protein CASKPARPETQYF.

The V call is TRBV15, the J call TRBJ2-1; 15 bases match TRBD2. V lost 11 bases and J lost 9; bases outside the gene matches: 8. The CDR3 covers 14 residues. CDR1 is LNHNV and CDR2 is YYDKDF in the germline V gene (reference sequence). This CDR3 is CAARTSGRASEQFF. The CDR3, as DNA: TGTGCCGCAAGGACTAGCGGGAGGGCCAGTGAGCAGTTCTTC. The whole variable domain, remainder taken from reference TRBV15 and TRBJ2-1, is DAMVIQNPRYQVTQFGKPVTLSCSQTLNHNVMYWYQQKSSQAPKLLFHYYDKDFNNEADTPDNFQSRRPNTSFCFLDIRSPGLGDTAMYLCAARTSGRASEQFFGPGTRLTVL.